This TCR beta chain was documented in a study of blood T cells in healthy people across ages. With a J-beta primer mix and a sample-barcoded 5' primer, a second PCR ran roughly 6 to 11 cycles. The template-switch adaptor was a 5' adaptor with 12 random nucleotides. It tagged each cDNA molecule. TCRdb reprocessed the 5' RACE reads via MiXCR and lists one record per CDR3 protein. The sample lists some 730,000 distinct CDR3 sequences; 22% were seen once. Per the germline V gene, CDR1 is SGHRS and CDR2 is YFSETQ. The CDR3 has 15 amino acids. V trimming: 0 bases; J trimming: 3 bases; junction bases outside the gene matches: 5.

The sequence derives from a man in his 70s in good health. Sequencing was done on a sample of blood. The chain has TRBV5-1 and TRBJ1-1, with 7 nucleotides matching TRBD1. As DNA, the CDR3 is TGCGCCAGCAGCTTGGTTGCAGGGGGGTACACTGAAGCTTTCTTT. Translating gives CASSLVAGGYTEAFF.